The text below deals with one TCR beta chain. TCRdb's copy holds only in-frame clones and misses some; the assay was immunoSEQ multiplex PCR. This table has about 710,000 clones, around 87% appearing once. The CDR3 has 16 amino acids. The germline CDR1 and CDR2 sequences are LNHNV and YYDKDF (reference sequence). V was cut by 0 bases and J by 4 bases, with 16 bases left in between. This entry comes from a study of shared T cell receptors in the human thymus. These records were also assigned to another study, of human thymus T cells. That study adds: Thymus specimens were resections from corrective heart surgery. Repertoires sampled from thymus and blood appeared biased in V and J gene usage. Related studies noted strongly shared thymic repertoires across unrelated people.

The receptor was isolated from a boy younger than two with a congenital heart defect. This chain joins TRBV15 and TRBJ2-7; D is perhaps TRBD1 (5 bases). The sequenced material came from thymocytes. CDR3 residues: CATSRDPQGGWYEQYF. The CDR3 region has the DNA TGTGCCACCAGCAGAGACCCGCAGGGCGGCTGGTACGAGCAGTACTTC. Drawing the rest from reference TRBV15 and TRBJ2-7, the complete variable domain is DAMVIQNPRYQVTQFGKPVTLSCSQTLNHNVMYWYQQKSSQAPKLLFHYYDKDFNNEADTPDNFQSRRPNTSFCFLDIRSPGLGDTAMYLCATSRDPQGGWYEQYFGPGTRLTVT.